These 9 T cell receptor beta chains originate from one sample sequenced in a study of CD8 T cells in ankylosing spondylitis. TCRdb ran MiXCR on the 5' RACE reads and lists one entry per CDR3 protein. Of about 220,000 distinct CDR3 sequences listed, more than 9% are singletons. Input material: blood, either unsorted or a sorted T cell fraction (not recorded which). The origin of the receptors is a male donor with ankylosing spondylitis or in good health (not recorded which).

This clonotype was counted at least ten times. The V call is TRBV6-1, the J call TRBJ2-3; no clear D. The germline V and J ends were trimmed by 4 bases and 3 bases, with 11 bases remaining between them. The CDR3 contains 14 residues. Germline-derived CDR1 and CDR2 are MNHNS and SASEGT. Here the CDR3 DNA reads TGTGCCAGCAGTGTGAGTGGGGTGACAGATACGCAGTATTTT. Encoded protein: CASSVSGVTDTQYF.

This clonotype was seen only a few times. This rearrangement joins TRBV29-1 to TRBJ2-3; D perhaps matches TRBD1 (5 bases). CDR3 length equals 13 residues. Germline lookup yields CDR1 SQVTM and CDR2 ANQGSEA. Trimming cost V 6 bases and J 2 bases, with 12 bases left between them. CDR3 coding DNA: TGCAGCGTGACCTTGACAGCCACAGATACGCAGTATTTT. It translates to CSVTLTATDTQYF.

The table lists this clonotype with many counts. The chain recombines TRBV12-3 or TRBV12-4 with TRBJ2-1; D gene ambiguous. The CDR3 is 15 residues long. Trimming left V 6 bases short and J 1 base short, with 13 bases between. The CDR3 DNA sequence: TGTGCCAGCAGACCGGATGGACCTTCCTACAATGAGCAGTTCTTC. This sequence encodes CASRPDGPSYNEQFF.

This clonotype has a count of ten or more. This chain links TRBV12-3 or TRBV12-4 with TRBJ2-1; D possibly matches TRBD1 or TRBD2 (8 bases each). Trimming stripped 5 bases from V and 2 bases from J, with 22 bases between. CDR3 size: 18 residues. The CDR3 is CASSAGRGAQGAYNEQFF. Here the CDR3 DNA reads TGTGCCAGCAGTGCAGGGCGGGGGGCACAGGGGGCCTACAATGAGCAGTTCTTC.

Ten or more counts support this clonotype. This chain uses TRBV7-2 with TRBJ2-2; possibly TRBD1 for D (6 bases). The CDR3 length is 15 residues. V shed 5 bases and J shed 7 bases, with 17 bases lying between them. Germline CDR1 is SGHTA and CDR2 is FQGNSA. Written as DNA, the CDR3 is TGTGCCAGCAGCCAGGGACATACTTGGAACGGGGAGCTGTTTTTT. Encoded protein: CASSQGHTWNGELFF.

This clonotype occurred many times. This rearrangement joins TRBV3-1 to TRBJ1-5; no firm D call. Germline CDR1 LGHDT, CDR2 YNNKEL (reference sequence). The CDR3 loop spans 14 amino acids. V lost 10 bases and J 0 bases, leaving 13 bases between the germline ends. The CDR3 spells CATSARNSNQPQHF. As DNA, the CDR3 is TGTGCCACCTCAGCTCGGAATAGCAATCAGCCCCAGCATTTT.

This clonotype was found many times. The V call is TRBV9, the J call TRBJ1-1; D is ambiguous. Between the trimmed V and J ends, which lost 0 bases and 6 bases, there was a span of 15 bases. This CDR3 comprises 15 residues. Germline V gives CDR1 SGDLS, CDR2 YYNGEE. Here the CDR3 reads CASSVVGRSDAEAFF. The CDR3, as DNA: TGTGCCAGCAGCGTAGTCGGCAGATCGGACGCTGAAGCTTTCTTT.

V usage is TRBV7-9 and J usage is TRBJ2-7; the D gene is possibly TRBD2 (6 bases). The germline V gene has CDR1 SEHNR and CDR2 FQNEAQ (reference sequence). This CDR3 is built from 13 residues. Trimming took off 7 bases at V and 3 bases at J, with 13 bases between the two ends. The CDR3 protein is CASNSGGDYEQYF. DNA for the CDR3: TGTGCCAGCAACTCAGGCGGGGACTACGAGCAGTACTTC.

This clonotype has at least ten counts. This chain links TRBV5-1 with TRBJ1-1; unclear D gene. The CDR3 loop spans 15 amino acids. V was trimmed by 0 bases and J by 2 bases, leaving 11 bases between them. The V gene's germline CDR1 is SGHRS and CDR2 YFSETQ. The CDR3, as DNA: TGCGCCAGCAGCTTGGACGTTTTTGCCAACACTGAAGCTTTCTTT. Translating it yields CASSLDVFANTEAFF. The variable domain in full, completed from reference TRBV5-1 and TRBJ1-1, reads KAGVTQTPRYLIKTRGQQVTLSCSPISGHRSVSWYQQTPGQGLQFLFEYFSETQRNKGNFPGRFSGRQFSNSRSEMNVSTLELGDSALYLCASSLDVFANTEAFFGQGTRLTVV.